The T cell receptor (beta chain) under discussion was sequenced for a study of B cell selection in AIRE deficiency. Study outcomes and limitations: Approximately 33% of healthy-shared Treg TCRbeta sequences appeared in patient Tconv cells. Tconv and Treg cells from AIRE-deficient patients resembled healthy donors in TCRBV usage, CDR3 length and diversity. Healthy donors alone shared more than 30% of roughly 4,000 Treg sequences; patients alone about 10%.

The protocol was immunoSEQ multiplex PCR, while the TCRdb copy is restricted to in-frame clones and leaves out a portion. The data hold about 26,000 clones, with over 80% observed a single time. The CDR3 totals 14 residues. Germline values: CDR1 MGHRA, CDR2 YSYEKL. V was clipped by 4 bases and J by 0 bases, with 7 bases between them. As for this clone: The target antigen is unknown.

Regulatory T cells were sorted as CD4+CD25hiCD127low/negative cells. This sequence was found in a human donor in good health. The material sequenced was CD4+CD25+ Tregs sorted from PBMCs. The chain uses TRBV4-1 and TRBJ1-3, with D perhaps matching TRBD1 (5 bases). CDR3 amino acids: CASSPGHSGNTIYF. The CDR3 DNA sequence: TGCGCCAGCAGCCCCGGACACTCTGGAAACACCATATATTTT.